This T cell receptor beta chain was found in a study of shared clonotypes between healthy human individuals. Sequencing was performed with immunoSEQ multiplex PCR; in TCRdb, only in-frame clones are kept and a portion is missing. The table shows 2 million to 3 million clones, with approximately 94% occurring only once. This CDR3 region has 13 residues. The germline CDR1 and CDR2 sequences are MRHNA and SNTAGT. Trimming took off 9 bases at V and 6 bases at J, with 14 bases between the two ends. V and J are TRBV6-4 and TRBJ2-2; D is ambiguous. This receptor was obtained from a man in his late teens or twenties in good health. Some clones in this sample may be carry-over from other donors' samples. Material for sequencing was naive CD4+ T cells from PBMCs. The subset was: CD45RA+ positively selected. The CDR3, as DNA: TGTGCCAGTCGGACCGAGAGTGCCGGGGAGCTGTTTTTT. Encoded protein: CASRTESAGELFF.